The 17 T cell receptor beta chains below come from one sample, sequenced in a study of cytomegalovirus exposure and HLA in healthy donors. The PCR made use of 60 Vbeta and 13 Jbeta primers. TCRdb keeps only in-frame clones here, not all; method: immunoSEQ multiplex PCR. This table has 200,000 or so clones, roughly four fifths appearing once. Sequenced sample: PBMCs. These receptors originate from a girl aged 2-9 years in good health and CMV-seronegative.

This rearrangement joins TRBV5-4 to TRBJ2-2; 9 positions agree with TRBD2. This CDR3 has 16 amino acids. V shed 1 base and J 1 base; nucleotides not matched to a gene: 2. Germline V CDR1 and CDR2: SGHNT, YYREEE (reference sequence). This chain's CDR3 is CASSLTSGWNTGELFF. The CDR3 DNA reads as TGTGCCAGCAGCTTGACTAGCGGGTGGAACACCGGGGAGCTGTTTTTT.

The chain uses TRBV9 and TRBJ2-1; D is perhaps TRBD2 (6 bases). The germline gives CDR1 SGDLS, CDR2 YYNGEE. There are 16 residues in the CDR3. Trimming took 2 bases from V and 0 from J, leaving 12 bases between them. CDR3 bases: TGTGCCAGCAGCGTCTTTAGCGGACACTCCTACAATGAGCAGTTCTTC. This codes for CASSVFSGHSYNEQFF.

The chain combines TRBV19 with TRBJ2-7; D is possibly TRBD1 (5 bases). The V end was cut by 2 bases, the J end by 4 bases, with 12 bases between. This CDR3 has 14 amino acids. CDR1 is LNHDA, CDR2 SQIVND, per germline (reference sequence). This CDR3 is CASSISAGKYEQYF. The CDR3 DNA sequence: TGTGCCAGTAGTATAAGTGCAGGGAAGTACGAGCAGTACTTC.

This clone came up a few times. V and J are TRBV29-1 and TRBJ2-2; maybe TRBD1 (6 bases). The CDR3 spans 11 residues. The V end was cut by 8 bases, the J end by 7 bases, with 11 bases between. The germline V gene has CDR1 SQVTM and CDR2 ANQGSEA. CDR3 bases: TGCAGCACCCGGGACAACGGGGAGCTGTTTTTT. It encodes CSTRDNGELFF.

This chain connects TRBV6-1 to TRBJ1-6; tentatively, D is TRBD1 (6 bases). CDR1 is MNHNS, CDR2 SASEGT, per germline. This CDR3 spans 16 amino acids. V shed 0 bases and J shed 9 bases, with 15 bases lying between them. In DNA form, the CDR3 reads TGTGCCAGCAGTGAAGCGGCGGGGGGCGTCGGTTCACCCCTCCACTTT. It translates to CASSEAAGGVGSPLHF.

This clone occurred once. Other DNA sequences in the same sample also yield this CDR3. The chain uses TRBV10-3 and TRBJ2-7, with TRBD2 identical over 11 bases. Germline lookup yields CDR1 ENHRY and CDR2 SYGVKD. The CDR3 covers 14 residues. Germline trimming cut 6 bases from V and 7 bases from J; bases unmatched to any gene: 8. The CDR3 here is CAIRLAGGPYEQYF. The CDR3 region has the DNA TGTGCCATCAGATTAGCGGGAGGGCCTTATGAGCAGTACTTC.

V usage is TRBV5-5 and J usage is TRBJ1-3, with 8 bases identical to TRBD1. This CDR3 is 14 amino acids long. Germline CDR1 SGHKS, CDR2 YYEKEE (reference sequence). The V and J ends lost 4 bases and 3 bases, in that order; junction bases with no gene match: 3. The CDR3 nucleotides read TGTGCCAGCAGCCGGACAGGGATTGGAAACACCATATATTTT. This translates into CASSRTGIGNTIYF.

This clone was found once. This chain joins TRBV7-3 and TRBJ2-1, with 10 bases aligning to TRBD2. The germline CDR1 and CDR2 sequences are SGHTA and FQGTGA. The J segment lost 3 bases and the V segment lost 5 bases, leaving 4 bases of the junction unmatched. This CDR3 has 15 amino acids. CDR3 DNA sequence: TGTGCCAGCAGCAGTAGCGGGGGGAACTACAATGAGCAGTTCTTC. Encoded protein: CASSSSGGNYNEQFF.

This clone was counted a few times. The J gene is TRBJ2-1, the V gene TRBV30; D might be TRBD2 (6 bases). The CDR3 has 14 residues. The V gene lost 1 base and the J gene lost 4 bases, with 11 bases spanning the gap. The germline CDR1 and CDR2 sequences are GTSNPN and SVGIG (reference sequence). In DNA, the CDR3 is TGTGCCTGGAGTGCGGGGCGGGAATACAATGAGCAGTTCTTC. It encodes CAWSAGREYNEQFF.

The chain recombines TRBV12-2 with TRBJ2-3; TRBD1, the table's D call, was not compared with the DNA. TRBV12-2 is reported as a pseudogene. The CDR3 consists of 17 residues. CDR3 protein: CASRLAQNDRGTDTQYF. The CDR3, as DNA: TGTGCAAGTCGCTTAGCACAGAACGACAGGGGCACAGATACGCAGTATTTT.

The chain is built from TRBV19 and TRBJ2-7, with TRBD2 matching 15 bases. Germline loops: CDR1 LNHDA, CDR2 SQIVND (reference sequence). This CDR3 is built from 20 residues. The V and J ends lost 3 bases and 2 bases, in that order; junction bases with no gene match: 14. The CDR3 nucleotides are TGTGCCAGTAGTATCCGCCTCCAGGTTGGACTAGCGGGAGGGCCCTACGAGCAGTACTTC. This sequence encodes CASSIRLQVGLAGGPYEQYF.

This clone has more than one count but fewer than ten. The chain carries TRBV15 and TRBJ2-5; 7 nucleotides agree with TRBD2. The V gene end was trimmed by 9 bases and the J gene end by 2 bases; junction bases not matched to a gene: 6. Germline CDR1 LNHNV, CDR2 YYDKDF (reference sequence). This CDR3 has 13 residues. The CDR3 protein is CATAGDPQETQYF. The CDR3 DNA follows: TGTGCCACTGCGGGGGACCCACAAGAGACCCAGTACTTC.

The chain is built from TRBV6-6 and TRBJ2-3; TRBD1 aligns across 9 bases. The CDR3 loop spans 15 amino acids. The trim removed 5 bases at V and 3 bases at J, leaving 6 bases unmatched. The germline CDR1 and CDR2 sequences are MNHNY and SVGAGI (reference sequence). The DNA of the CDR3 is TGTGCCAGCAGTAACGGACAGGGGAGAACAGATACGCAGTATTTT. Amino acid sequence: CASSNGQGRTDTQYF.

In DNA, the CDR3 is TGTGCCAGCAGCTTATCAAGGACGGGGTTCTACGAGCAGTACTTC. As protein: CASSLSRTGFYEQYF. The J gene is TRBJ2-7, the V gene TRBV7-9; tentatively, D is TRBD2 (5 bases). CDR1 is SEHNR, CDR2 FQNEAQ, per germline (reference sequence). V dropped 2 bases and J dropped 3 bases, with 14 bases sitting between them. This CDR3 is 15 amino acids long.

This chain joins TRBV6-1 and TRBJ1-5; 9 bases line up with TRBD1. With 6 bases clipped from V and 3 bases from J, the junction kept 6 bases outside the gene matches. The CDR3 extends over 15 amino acids. Germline CDR1 MNHNS, CDR2 SASEGT. The CDR3 DNA follows: TGTGCCAGCAGCCGACGGGACAGGGTCAATCAGCCCCAGCATTTT. Its protein product is CASSRRDRVNQPQHF.

Only one count was recorded for this clone. The rearrangement links TRBV2 to TRBJ2-7; TRBD2 agrees at 12 bases. From germline, CDR1 is SNHLY and CDR2 FYNNEI. This CDR3 has 14 residues. V was pared by 7 bases and J by 3 bases, with 4 bases of the junction left unmatched. The CDR3 region is CASTSGRGNYEQYF. The DNA of the CDR3 is TGTGCCAGCACTAGCGGGAGGGGCAACTACGAGCAGTACTTC.

The chain links TRBV7-9 to TRBJ2-7; 12 positions match TRBD2. Germline CDR1 reads SEHNR; CDR2 reads FQNEAQ (reference sequence). The CDR3 totals 16 residues. V lost 5 bases, J lost 3 bases, and 8 bases stayed unmatched. As DNA, the CDR3 is TGTGCCAGCAGCCAGATGCTAGCGGGAGGGCTCTACGAGCAGTACTTC. It encodes CASSQMLAGGLYEQYF.